The rows below give T cell receptor beta chains drawn from one sample of a study of long-term antiretroviral therapy in people with HIV. Generated by immunoSEQ multiplex PCR, the TCRdb table keeps only in-frame clones and is missing some. The sample gives roughly 21,000 clones, 81% of which show up once; 12% is in the top ten. The sample consisted of unsorted PBMCs, taken 0.1 years before starting antiretroviral therapy. The receptor set was obtained from a man in his forties or fifties with HIV. Both conserved end residues are part of each CDR3. Each record gives: J gene, V gene, D gene, clone size, CDR3 protein, CDR3 DNA. The D gene is left open where the match is weak. Part of the rows lack a size; the others show once, few, many or a class for expanded clones.

j_call: TRBJ1-1; v_call: TRBV7-9; d_call: NA; clone_size: NA; cdr3_aa: CASSFEARTEAFF; cdr3_nt: TGTGCCAGCAGCTTCGAGGCGAGAACTGAAGCTTTCTTT
j_call: TRBJ1-3; v_call: TRBV28; d_call: NA; clone_size: NA; cdr3_aa: CASSGYRSSGNTIYF; cdr3_nt: TGTGCCAGCAGTGGATACCGAAGCTCTGGAAACACCATATATTTT
j_call: TRBJ2-3; v_call: TRBV4-2; d_call: TRBD2; clone_size: NA; cdr3_aa: CASSQGSGGSTDTQYF; cdr3_nt: TGTGCCAGCAGCCAGGGTAGCGGGGGGAGCACAGATACGCAGTATTTT
j_call: TRBJ2-1; v_call: TRBV7-2; d_call: NA; clone_size: NA; cdr3_aa: CASSLARRTALNEQFF; cdr3_nt: TGTGCCAGCAGCTTAGCGCGAAGGACAGCTTTAAATGAGCAGTTCTTC
j_call: TRBJ2-7; v_call: TRBV18; d_call: TRBD1; clone_size: NA; cdr3_aa: CASSPLGQGDREQYF; cdr3_nt: TGTGCCAGCTCACCGTTAGGACAGGGGGATCGGGAGCAGTACTTC
j_call: TRBJ1-2; v_call: TRBV7-9; d_call: NA; clone_size: NA; cdr3_aa: CASSLGRQLIF; cdr3_nt: TGTGCCAGCAGCTTAGGACGGCAACTGATCTTC
j_call: TRBJ1-2; v_call: TRBV30; d_call: TRBD1; clone_size: NA; cdr3_aa: CAWSAGGQGRPLGF; cdr3_nt: TGTGCCTGGAGTGCGGGGGGACAGGGAAGGCCCCTAGGCTTC
j_call: TRBJ2-6; v_call: TRBV14; d_call: NA; clone_size: NA; cdr3_aa: CASSPRVSGANVLTF; cdr3_nt: TGTGCCAGCAGCCCCAGGGTCTCTGGGGCCAACGTCCTGACTTTC
j_call: TRBJ2-7; v_call: TRBV30; d_call: NA; clone_size: NA; cdr3_aa: CAWLGMRGEQYF; cdr3_nt: TGTGCCTGGCTCGGGATGCGGGGCGAGCAGTACTTC
j_call: TRBJ1-6; v_call: TRBV4-3; d_call: NA; clone_size: NA; cdr3_aa: CASSQDPLTSYNSPLHF; cdr3_nt: TGCGCCAGCAGCCAAGATCCATTGACATCTTATAATTCACCCCTCCACTTT
j_call: TRBJ2-3; v_call: TRBV28; d_call: TRBD1; clone_size: NA; cdr3_aa: CASRDRGADTQYF; cdr3_nt: TGTGCCAGCAGGGACAGGGGGGCAGATACGCAGTATTTT
j_call: TRBJ1-2; v_call: TRBV15; d_call: TRBD1; clone_size: once; cdr3_aa: CATSRDKGQALDYGYTF; cdr3_nt: TGTGCCACCAGCAGAGATAAGGGACAGGCCCTAGACTATGGCTACACCTTC
j_call: TRBJ2-7; v_call: TRBV27; d_call: TRBD1; clone_size: NA; cdr3_aa: CASRRKGQAYEQYF; cdr3_nt: TGTGCCAGCAGGAGGAAGGGACAGGCCTACGAGCAGTACTTC
j_call: TRBJ1-2; v_call: TRBV5-6; d_call: NA; clone_size: NA; cdr3_aa: CASSLVEGEDGYTF; cdr3_nt: TGTGCCAGCAGCTTGGTTGAAGGGGAGGATGGCTACACCTTC
j_call: TRBJ2-3; v_call: TRBV18; d_call: NA; clone_size: NA; cdr3_aa: CASSPRLGADTQYF; cdr3_nt: TGTGCCAGCTCACCGCGACTAGGTGCAGATACGCAGTATTTT
j_call: TRBJ2-3; v_call: TRBV6-4; d_call: NA; clone_size: NA; cdr3_aa: CASSDARGDTQYF; cdr3_nt: TGTGCCAGCAGTGACGCACGAGGAGATACGCAGTATTTT
j_call: TRBJ1-2; v_call: TRBV6-4; d_call: TRBD1; clone_size: once; cdr3_aa: CASRMTGSDYGYTF; cdr3_nt: TGTGCCAGCAGGATGACAGGGTCAGACTATGGCTACACCTTC
j_call: TRBJ1-2; v_call: TRBV6-1; d_call: NA; clone_size: NA; cdr3_aa: CASSPRGRGGYTF; cdr3_nt: TGTGCCAGCAGTCCCCGGGGCCGAGGCGGCTACACCTTC
j_call: TRBJ1-1; v_call: TRBV7-2; d_call: NA; clone_size: NA; cdr3_aa: CASSLTAQAFF; cdr3_nt: TGTGCCAGCAGCTTGACGGCGCAAGCTTTCTTT
j_call: TRBJ2-3; v_call: TRBV10-1; d_call: NA; clone_size: NA; cdr3_aa: CASSDPGTDDTQYF; cdr3_nt: TGCGCCAGCAGTGACCCAGGGACTGATGATACGCAGTATTTT
j_call: TRBJ2-7; v_call: TRBV5-1; d_call: TRBD1; clone_size: NA; cdr3_aa: CASSTGTGGASYEQYF; cdr3_nt: TGCGCCAGCAGTACCGGGACAGGGGGCGCGAGCTACGAGCAGTACTTC
j_call: TRBJ1-4; v_call: TRBV6-5; d_call: NA; clone_size: NA; cdr3_aa: CASSYDFATNEKLFF; cdr3_nt: TGTGCCAGCAGTTACGACTTTGCAACTAATGAAAAACTGTTTTTT
j_call: TRBJ2-7; v_call: TRBV20-1; d_call: NA; clone_size: NA; cdr3_aa: CSALDSYEQYF; cdr3_nt: TGCAGTGCTTTGGACAGCTACGAGCAGTACTTC
j_call: TRBJ2-2; v_call: TRBV30; d_call: NA; clone_size: NA; cdr3_aa: CAWSPREATGELFF; cdr3_nt: TGTGCCTGGAGTCCCAGGGAGGCCACCGGGGAGCTGTTTTTT
j_call: TRBJ1-5; v_call: TRBV28; d_call: TRBD1; clone_size: NA; cdr3_aa: CASSSDREGDQPQHF; cdr3_nt: TGTGCCAGCAGTTCCGACAGGGAGGGAGATCAGCCCCAGCATTTT
j_call: TRBJ2-5; v_call: TRBV29-1; d_call: TRBD2; clone_size: NA; cdr3_aa: CSVMGLAGGPDTQYF; cdr3_nt: TGCAGCGTAATGGGACTAGCGGGGGGGCCGGATACCCAGTACTTC
j_call: TRBJ2-5; v_call: TRBV19; d_call: NA; clone_size: NA; cdr3_aa: CASSIAGETQYF; cdr3_nt: TGTGCCAGTAGTATAGCGGGGGAGACCCAGTACTTC
j_call: TRBJ2-4; v_call: TRBV5-1; d_call: NA; clone_size: NA; cdr3_aa: CASSLAAGPKNIQYF; cdr3_nt: TGCGCCAGCAGCTTGGCGGCAGGGCCCAAAAACATTCAGTACTTC
j_call: TRBJ1-1; v_call: TRBV6-5; d_call: TRBD1; clone_size: NA; cdr3_aa: CASSFGTGRMNTEAFF; cdr3_nt: TGTGCCAGCAGTTTCGGGACAGGGAGAATGAACACTGAAGCTTTCTTT
j_call: TRBJ1-1; v_call: TRBV5-6; d_call: TRBD1; clone_size: NA; cdr3_aa: CASSIGQGWTEAFF; cdr3_nt: TGTGCCAGCAGCATAGGACAGGGGTGGACTGAAGCTTTCTTT
j_call: TRBJ2-5; v_call: TRBV18; d_call: NA; clone_size: NA; cdr3_aa: CASSSGGRETQYF; cdr3_nt: TGTGCCAGCTCCTCCGGGGGTCGAGAGACCCAGTACTTC